The 2 T cell receptor beta chains presented below share a single source sample, sequenced in a study of OX40 agonist ivuxolimab in advanced cancers. Generated by immunoSEQ multiplex PCR, the TCRdb table keeps only in-frame clones and is missing some. Of around 64,000 clones in the sample, 91% were seen once. The specimen comprised CD4+ or CD8+ T cells sorted from blood, sampled in a trial of the OX40 agonist ivuxolimab. These receptors were obtained from an adult with an advanced solid tumor such as melanoma, head and neck, liver or kidney cancer.

The chain combines TRBV9 with TRBJ2-7; D is possibly TRBD2 (6 bases). The germline V gene encodes CDR1 SGDLS and CDR2 YYNGEE. The V end was cut by 0 bases, the J end by 6 bases, with 10 bases between. This CDR3 is built from 13 residues. This CDR3 reads CASSVGGGAEQYF. The CDR3 DNA reads TGTGCCAGCAGCGTAGGCGGAGGGGCCGAGCAGTACTTC.

The gene calls are TRBV9 and TRBJ2-1; D remains ambiguous. Germline assignment: CDR1 SGDLS and CDR2 YYNGEE. This CDR3 comprises 14 residues. Trimming pared 2 bases from V and 0 bases from J, leaving 6 bases between. The DNA of the CDR3 is TGTGCCAGCAGCGTCAGCCACTCCTACAATGAGCAGTTCTTC. Its translation: CASSVSHSYNEQFF. The whole variable domain, filled in from reference TRBV9 and TRBJ2-1, reads DSGVTQTPKHLITATGQRVTLRCSPRSGDLSVYWYQQSLDQGLQFLIQYYNGEERAKGNILERFSAQQFPDLHSELNLSSLELGDSALYFCASSVSHSYNEQFFGPGTRLTVL.